This T cell receptor (beta chain) was identified during a study of T cells after yellow fever vaccination. TCRdb itself ran the 5' RACE reads through MiXCR, one entry per CDR3 protein. The data contain about 260,000 distinct CDR3 sequences, roughly 4.8% of them singletons. This CDR3 has 13 residues. Looked up from germline, CDR1 is MNHEY and CDR2 is SVGAGI. Trimming removed 6 bases from V and 5 bases from J, with 13 bases in between. Many counts were recorded for this clonotype. Sequenced here: CD4+ T cells sorted from PBMCs, sampled on the day of the yellow fever booster vaccination. This TCR derives from a young man who received the YFV17D yellow fever vaccine. This chain connects TRBV6-5 to TRBJ2-5; D is unclear. DNA for the CDR3: TGTGCCAGCAGAACTCGCGCCCCGGAGACCCAGTACTTC. Translation: CASRTRAPETQYF.